Shown below are 16 T cell receptor beta chains from a single sample sequenced in a study of blood T cell repertoires in COVID-19. Libraries were prepared by immunoSEQ multiplex PCR; TCRdb keeps only in-frame clonotypes and omits some of them. The sample shows about 330,000 clones, 85% to 90% of them seen only once. The material sequenced was peripheral blood. The receptors were sampled from a woman in her 50s with active or convalescent COVID-19.

CDR3 in amino acids: CASSLPGEETQYF. The DNA of the CDR3 is TGCGCCAGCAGCTTACCGGGGGAAGAGACCCAGTACTTC. The chain links TRBV5-1 to TRBJ2-5, with D perhaps TRBD2 (6 bases). V lost 2 bases, J lost 3 bases, and 8 bases lay in between. CDR1 and CDR2 from the germline V gene are SGHRS and YFSETQ. CDR3 length equals 13 residues.

This clone was detected a few times. V and J are TRBV2 and TRBJ1-6; 7 nucleotides align to TRBD1. Germline V gene data show CDR1 as SNHLY and CDR2 as FYNNEI. The CDR3 has 15 amino acids. The V and J ends lost 9 bases and 0 bases, in that order; junction bases with no gene match: 5. The CDR3 sequence: CARGQSSSYNSPLHF. DNA of the CDR3: TGTGCCAGGGGACAGTCTAGCTCCTATAATTCACCCCTCCACTTT.

This chain links TRBV4-2 with TRBJ1-3, with 7 bases matching TRBD1. The CDR3 has 16 amino acids. Germline V CDR1 and CDR2: LGHNA, YNFKEQ. The trim removed 1 base at V and 4 bases at J, leaving 7 bases unmatched. CDR3 DNA sequence: TGTGCCAGCAGCCAAGTTTTCAGGGGGGACGGAAACACCATATATTTT. This translates into CASSQVFRGDGNTIYF.

This rearrangement joins TRBV11-3 to TRBJ2-7; 9 bases align to TRBD1. Germline V gives CDR1 SGHNT, CDR2 YENEEA. The trim removed 3 bases at V and 3 bases at J, leaving 21 bases unmatched. This CDR3 spans 20 amino acids. The CDR3 protein is CASSFLLRDREIFDNYEQYF. The CDR3 DNA follows: TGTGCCAGCAGCTTTTTACTCCGGGACAGGGAAATTTTCGATAACTACGAGCAGTACTTC.

The chain couples TRBV10-3 to TRBJ1-1; 8 bases agree with TRBD1. CDR1 is ENHRY and CDR2 is SYGVKD in the germline V gene. Losses at the gene ends were 3 bases for V and 1 base for J; bases not matched to a gene: 4. This CDR3 is 15 amino acids long. CDR3 coding DNA: TGTGCCATCAGTGAAGGGACAGGTGGGAACACTGAAGCTTTCTTT. It codes for CAISEGTGGNTEAFF.

This sequence joins TRBV5-1 and TRBJ1-4; unclear D gene. The CDR3 covers 15 residues. CDR1 and CDR2 (germline): SGHRS, YFSETQ. Trimming pared 0 bases from V and 3 bases from J, leaving 9 bases between. Written as DNA, the CDR3 is TGCGCCAGCAGCTTGGGTTCCAGATCTAATGAAAAACTGTTTTTT. It codes for CASSLGSRSNEKLFF.

This clone came up once. The chain employs TRBV29-1 and TRBJ2-1; D is ambiguous. The germline CDR1 and CDR2 sequences are SQVTM and ANQGSEA. This CDR3 region has 13 residues. V gave up 4 bases and J gave up 7 bases, with 14 bases separating them. The CDR3 region is CSVGRAIENEQFF. The CDR3 nucleotides are TGCAGCGTTGGTCGAGCGATAGAGAATGAGCAGTTCTTC.

The chain links TRBV28 to TRBJ1-6, with 7 bases identical to TRBD1. This CDR3 has 15 residues. V lost 4 bases, J lost 4 bases, and 4 bases stayed unmatched. Germline V lookup: CDR1 MDHEN, CDR2 SYDVKM. The chain's CDR3 is CASSSPGQYNSPLHF. CDR3 nucleotide sequence: TGTGCCAGCAGTTCCCCGGGACAGTATAATTCACCCCTCCACTTT. Drawing the rest from reference TRBV28 and TRBJ1-6, the complete variable domain is DVKVTQSSRYLVKRTGEKVFLECVQDMDHENMFWYRQDPGLGLRLIYFSYDVKMKEKGDIPEGYSVSREKKERFSLILESASTNQTSMYLCASSSPGQYNSPLHFGNGTRLTVT.

The rearrangement links TRBV7-2 to TRBJ1-1; D is possibly TRBD1 (6 bases). Germline V gene sequence: CDR1 SGHTA, CDR2 FQGNSA. This CDR3 is 14 amino acids long. Trimming took off 2 bases at V and 5 bases at J, with 12 bases between the two ends. The CDR3 nucleotides read TGTGCCAGCAGCTTAACAGGGTTGGGAACTGAAGCTTTCTTT. Its translation: CASSLTGLGTEAFF.

This chain uses TRBV5-1 with TRBJ2-2; D perhaps matches TRBD2 (5 bases). Trimming cost V 5 bases and J 1 base, with 12 bases left between them. Looked up from germline, CDR1 is SGHRS and CDR2 is YFSETQ. The CDR3 totals 15 residues. CDR3 in DNA: TGCGCCAGCAGACAAGCGGTACAGAACACCGGGGAGCTGTTTTTT. This translates into CASRQAVQNTGELFF. The whole variable domain, filled in from reference TRBV5-1 and TRBJ2-2, reads KAGVTQTPRYLIKTRGQQVTLSCSPISGHRSVSWYQQTPGQGLQFLFEYFSETQRNKGNFPGRFSGRQFSNSRSEMNVSTLELGDSALYLCASRQAVQNTGELFFGEGSRLTVL.

The chain is built from TRBV6-2 or TRBV6-3 and TRBJ1-1; 7 bases are shared with TRBD1. From germline, CDR1 is MNHEY and CDR2 SVGEGT. Germline trimming cut 5 bases from V and 7 bases from J; bases unmatched to any gene: 13. The CDR3 runs 15 residues. The CDR3 is CASSKDILQGGEAFF. In DNA form, the CDR3 reads TGTGCCAGCAGTAAGGACATCCTCCAGGGGGGTGAAGCTTTCTTT.

The chain carries TRBV7-2 and TRBJ2-5; TRBD2 aligns across 7 bases. The V gene's germline CDR1 is SGHTA and CDR2 FQGNSA. The V and J ends lost 1 base and 10 bases, in that order; junction bases with no gene match: 9. This CDR3 is built from 14 residues. The CDR3 loop is CASSLGIQGGFQYF. The CDR3 DNA sequence: TGTGCCAGCAGCTTAGGTATCCAGGGAGGGTTCCAGTACTTC.

The rearrangement links TRBV5-6 to TRBJ1-1; tentatively, D is TRBD1 (5 bases). The CDR3 runs to 13 residues. V lost 2 bases and J 4 bases, leaving 9 bases between the germline ends. Germline V gene sequence: CDR1 SGHDT, CDR2 YYEEEE. The CDR3 DNA reads as TGTGCCAGCAGCTTCGGCGGGGGCACTGAAGCTTTCTTT. It translates to CASSFGGGTEAFF.

CDR3 region: CASSQAGGISYEQYF. Here the CDR3 DNA reads TGTGCCAGCAGCCAAGCGGGGGGCATCTCCTACGAGCAGTACTTC. This rearrangement joins TRBV3-1 (or the pseudogene TRBV3-2) to TRBJ2-7; possible D gene TRBD2, 7 bases. Germline V gene lookup returns CDR1 LGHDT and CDR2 YNNKEL (reference sequence). The CDR3 contains 15 residues. Between the trimmed V and J ends, which lost 1 base and 0 bases, there was a span of 10 bases.

The V gene is TRBV5-6, the J gene TRBJ2-7, with 9 bases lining up with TRBD1. The trim removed 4 bases at V and 2 bases at J, leaving 4 bases unmatched. Germline V gene data show CDR1 as SGHDT and CDR2 as YYEEEE. The CDR3 spans 14 residues. This CDR3 is CASSRDREAYEQYF. CDR3 nucleotides: TGTGCCAGCAGCCGGGACAGGGAAGCCTACGAGCAGTACTTC.

The V gene is TRBV11-2, the J gene TRBJ1-1; D is unclear. The V gene lost 2 bases and the J gene lost 10 bases, with 11 bases spanning the gap. CDR1 and CDR2 (germline): SGHAT, FQNNGV. The CDR3 runs 12 residues. CDR3 sequence: CASSLSRAGAFF. The CDR3, as DNA: TGTGCCAGCAGCTTAAGCCGCGCGGGAGCTTTCTTT.